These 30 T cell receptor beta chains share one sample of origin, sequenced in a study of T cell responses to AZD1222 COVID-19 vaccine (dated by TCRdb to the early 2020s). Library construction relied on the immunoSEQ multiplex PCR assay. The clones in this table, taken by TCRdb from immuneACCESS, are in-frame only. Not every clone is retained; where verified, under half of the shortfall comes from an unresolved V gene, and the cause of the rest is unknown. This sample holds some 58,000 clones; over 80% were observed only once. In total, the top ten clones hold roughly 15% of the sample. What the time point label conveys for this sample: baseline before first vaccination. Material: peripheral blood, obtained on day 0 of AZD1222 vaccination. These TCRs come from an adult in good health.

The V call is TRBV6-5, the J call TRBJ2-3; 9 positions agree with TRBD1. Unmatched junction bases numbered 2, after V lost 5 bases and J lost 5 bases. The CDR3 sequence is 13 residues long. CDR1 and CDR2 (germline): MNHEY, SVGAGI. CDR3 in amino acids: CASSRDRVDTQYF. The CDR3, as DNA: TGTGCCAGCAGTCGGGACAGGGTAGATACGCAGTATTTT.

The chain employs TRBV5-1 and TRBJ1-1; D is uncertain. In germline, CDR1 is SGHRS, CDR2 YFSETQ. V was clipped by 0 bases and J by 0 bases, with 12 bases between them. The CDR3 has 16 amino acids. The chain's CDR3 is CASSLGTRLLNTEAFF. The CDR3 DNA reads TGCGCCAGCAGCTTGGGGACGCGGTTACTGAACACTGAAGCTTTCTTT.

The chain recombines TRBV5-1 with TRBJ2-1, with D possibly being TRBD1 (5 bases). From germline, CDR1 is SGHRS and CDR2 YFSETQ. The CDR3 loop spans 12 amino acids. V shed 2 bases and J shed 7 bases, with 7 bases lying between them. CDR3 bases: TGCGCCAGCAGCTTTGACAGAAATGAGCAGTTCTTC. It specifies CASSFDRNEQFF.

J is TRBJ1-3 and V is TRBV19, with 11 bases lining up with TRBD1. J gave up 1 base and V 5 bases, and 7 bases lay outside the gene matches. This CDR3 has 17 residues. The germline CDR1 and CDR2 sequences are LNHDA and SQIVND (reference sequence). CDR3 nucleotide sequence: TGTGCCAGTAGTGCCGGGACAGGGGGAGAATCTGGAAACACCATATATTTT. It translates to CASSAGTGGESGNTIYF.

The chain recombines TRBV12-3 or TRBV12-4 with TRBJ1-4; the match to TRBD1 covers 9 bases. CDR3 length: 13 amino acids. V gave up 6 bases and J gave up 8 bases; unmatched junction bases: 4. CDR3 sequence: CASRQGAWEKLFF. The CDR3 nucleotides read TGTGCCAGCAGACAGGGGGCTTGGGAAAAACTGTTTTTT.

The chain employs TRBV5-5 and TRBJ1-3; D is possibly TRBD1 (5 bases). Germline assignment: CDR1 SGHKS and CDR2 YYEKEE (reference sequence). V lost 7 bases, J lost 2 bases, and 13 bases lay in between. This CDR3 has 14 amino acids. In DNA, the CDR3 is TGTGCCAGCTGGACCGGGACGGCTGGAAACACCATATATTTT. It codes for CASWTGTAGNTIYF. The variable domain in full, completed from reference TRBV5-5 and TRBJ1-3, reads DAGVTQSPTHLIKTRGQQVTLRCSPISGHKSVSWYQQVLGQGPQFIFQYYEKEERGRGNFPDRFSARQFPNYSSELNVNALLLGDSALYLCASWTGTAGNTIYFGEGSWLTVV.

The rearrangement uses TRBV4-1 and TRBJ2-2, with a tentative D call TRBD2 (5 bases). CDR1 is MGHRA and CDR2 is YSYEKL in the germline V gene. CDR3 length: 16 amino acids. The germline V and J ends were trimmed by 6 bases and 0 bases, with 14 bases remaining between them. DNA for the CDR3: TGCGCCAGCAGGTTCGGACTGGGGACGAACACCGGGGAGCTGTTTTTT. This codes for CASRFGLGTNTGELFF.

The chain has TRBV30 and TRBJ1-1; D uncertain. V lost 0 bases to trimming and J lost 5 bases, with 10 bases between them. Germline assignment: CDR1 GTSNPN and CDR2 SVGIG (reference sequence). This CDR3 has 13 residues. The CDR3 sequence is CAWSVGLGTEAFF. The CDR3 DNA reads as TGTGCCTGGAGTGTGGGCTTAGGGACTGAAGCTTTCTTT.

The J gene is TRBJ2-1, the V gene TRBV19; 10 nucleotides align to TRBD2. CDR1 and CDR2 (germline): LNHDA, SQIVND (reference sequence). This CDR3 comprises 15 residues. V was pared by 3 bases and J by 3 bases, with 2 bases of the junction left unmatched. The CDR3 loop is CASSIGTSVYNEQFF. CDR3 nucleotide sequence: TGTGCCAGTAGTATCGGGACTAGCGTCTACAATGAGCAGTTCTTC.

This CDR3 reads CASRGDRDSHGYTF. The CDR3 nucleotides read TGTGCCAGCAGGGGGGACAGGGACTCGCATGGCTACACCTTC. The chain carries TRBV2 and TRBJ1-2, with 9 positions matching TRBD1. The V gene end was trimmed by 6 bases and the J gene end by 6 bases; junction bases not matched to a gene: 8. The CDR3 sequence is 14 residues long. Germline assignment: CDR1 SNHLY and CDR2 FYNNEI.

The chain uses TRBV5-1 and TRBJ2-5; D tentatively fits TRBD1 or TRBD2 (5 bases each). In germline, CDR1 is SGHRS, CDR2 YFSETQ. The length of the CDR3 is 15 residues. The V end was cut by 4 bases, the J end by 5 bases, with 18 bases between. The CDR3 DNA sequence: TGCGCCAGCAGCCCACAAGAGGGGCCGTATGAGACCCAGTACTTC. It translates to CASSPQEGPYETQYF.

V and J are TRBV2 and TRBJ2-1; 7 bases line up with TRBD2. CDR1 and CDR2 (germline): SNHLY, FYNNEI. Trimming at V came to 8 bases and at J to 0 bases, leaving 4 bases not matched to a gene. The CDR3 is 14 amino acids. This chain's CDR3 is CASLPSGSYNEQFF. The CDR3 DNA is TGTGCCAGCCTGCCTAGCGGCTCCTACAATGAGCAGTTCTTC. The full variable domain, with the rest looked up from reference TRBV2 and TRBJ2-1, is EPEVTQTPSHQVTQMGQEVILRCVPISNHLYFYWYRQILGQKVEFLVSFYNNEISEKSEIFDDQFSVERPDGSNFTLKIRSTKLEDSAMYFCASLPSGSYNEQFFGPGTRLTVL.

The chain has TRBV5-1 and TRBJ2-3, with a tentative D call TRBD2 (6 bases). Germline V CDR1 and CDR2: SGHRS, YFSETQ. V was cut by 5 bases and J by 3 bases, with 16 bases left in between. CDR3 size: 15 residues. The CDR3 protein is CASRVSGHETDTQYF. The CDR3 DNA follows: TGCGCCAGCAGGGTTAGCGGCCACGAGACAGATACGCAGTATTTT.

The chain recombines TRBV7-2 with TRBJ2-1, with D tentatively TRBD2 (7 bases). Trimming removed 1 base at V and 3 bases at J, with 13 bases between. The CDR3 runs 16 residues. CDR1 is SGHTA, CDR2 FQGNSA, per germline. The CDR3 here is CASSLVGGGDYNEQFF. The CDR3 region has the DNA TGTGCCAGCAGCTTAGTCGGAGGGGGGGACTACAATGAGCAGTTCTTC.

The CDR3 DNA follows: TGTGCCAGCAGTGACTCAAGGGAGGGCAATGAGCAGTTCTTC. Translated, it gives CASSDSREGNEQFF. The V and J genes are TRBV6-4 and TRBJ2-1; 7 bases align to TRBD2. The germline V gene has CDR1 MRHNA and CDR2 SNTAGT. This CDR3 has 14 amino acids. V dropped 0 bases and J dropped 6; count of bases not matched to a gene: 2.

The CDR3 reads CASSFGQGKTEAFF. The CDR3 DNA reads TGTGCCAGCAGCTTCGGACAGGGAAAAACTGAAGCTTTCTTT. This chain joins TRBV7-2 and TRBJ1-1; 8 bases align to TRBD1. V lost 3 bases to trimming and J lost 5 bases; unmatched junction nucleotides: 5. This CDR3 is built from 14 residues. The germline gives CDR1 SGHTA, CDR2 FQGNSA.

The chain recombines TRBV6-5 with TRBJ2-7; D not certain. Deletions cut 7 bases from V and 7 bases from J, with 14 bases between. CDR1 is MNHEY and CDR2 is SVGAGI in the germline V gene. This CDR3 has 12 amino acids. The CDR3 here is CASTAVLGEQYF. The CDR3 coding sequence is TGTGCCAGCACCGCAGTCCTGGGGGAGCAGTACTTC.

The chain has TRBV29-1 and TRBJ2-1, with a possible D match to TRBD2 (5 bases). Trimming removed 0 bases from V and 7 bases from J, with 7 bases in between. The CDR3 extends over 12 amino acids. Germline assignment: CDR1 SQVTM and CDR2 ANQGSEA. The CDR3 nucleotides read TGCAGCGTTGAAGATCCGGGGAATGAGCAGTTCTTC. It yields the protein CSVEDPGNEQFF.

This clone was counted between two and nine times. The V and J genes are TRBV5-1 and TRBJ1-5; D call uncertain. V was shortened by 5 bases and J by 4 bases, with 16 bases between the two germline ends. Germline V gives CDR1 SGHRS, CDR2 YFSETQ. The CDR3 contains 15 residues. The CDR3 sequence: CASSYIPGGNQPQHF. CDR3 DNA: TGCGCCAGCAGTTATATCCCCGGCGGGAATCAGCCCCAGCATTTT. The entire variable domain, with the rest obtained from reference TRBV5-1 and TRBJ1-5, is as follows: KAGVTQTPRYLIKTRGQQVTLSCSPISGHRSVSWYQQTPGQGLQFLFEYFSETQRNKGNFPGRFSGRQFSNSRSEMNVSTLELGDSALYLCASSYIPGGNQPQHFGDGTRLSIL.

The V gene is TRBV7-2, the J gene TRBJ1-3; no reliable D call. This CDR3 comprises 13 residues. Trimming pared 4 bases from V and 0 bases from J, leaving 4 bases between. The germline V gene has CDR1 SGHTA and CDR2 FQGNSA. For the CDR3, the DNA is TGTGCCAGCAGCTCACGCTCTGGAAACACCATATATTTT. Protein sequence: CASSSRSGNTIYF.

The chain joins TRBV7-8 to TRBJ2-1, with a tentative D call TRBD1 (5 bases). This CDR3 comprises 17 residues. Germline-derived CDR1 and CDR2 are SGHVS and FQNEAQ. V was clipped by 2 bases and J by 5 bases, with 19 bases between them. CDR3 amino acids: CASSLSGSGEVHNEQFF. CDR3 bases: TGTGCCAGCAGCTTATCAGGGTCCGGCGAGGTCCACAATGAGCAGTTCTTC.

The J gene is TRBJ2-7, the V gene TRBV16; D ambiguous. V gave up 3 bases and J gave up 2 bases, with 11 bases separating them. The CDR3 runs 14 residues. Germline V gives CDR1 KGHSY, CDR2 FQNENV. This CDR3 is CASSQAGRTYEQYF. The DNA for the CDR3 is TGTGCCAGCAGCCAGGCCGGCAGAACCTACGAGCAGTACTTC. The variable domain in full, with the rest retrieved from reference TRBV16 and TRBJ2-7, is GEEVAQTPKHLVRGEGQKAKLYCAPIKGHSYVFWYQQVLKNEFKFLISFQNENVFDETGMPKERFSAKCLPNSPCSLEIQATKLEDSAVYFCASSQAGRTYEQYFGPGTRLTVT.

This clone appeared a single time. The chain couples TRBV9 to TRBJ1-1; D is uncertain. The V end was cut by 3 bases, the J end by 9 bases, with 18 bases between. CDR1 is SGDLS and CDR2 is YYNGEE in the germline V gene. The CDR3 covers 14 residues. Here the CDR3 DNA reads TGTGCCAGCAGCGGTAGTGGCGTAGGACGGAAAGCTTTCTTT. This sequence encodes CASSGSGVGRKAFF.

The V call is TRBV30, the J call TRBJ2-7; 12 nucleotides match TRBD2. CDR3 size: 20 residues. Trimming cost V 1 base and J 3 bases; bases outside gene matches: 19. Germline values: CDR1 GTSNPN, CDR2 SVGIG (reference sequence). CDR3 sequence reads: CAWSGYAGTYRTSGNYEQYF. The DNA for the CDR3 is TGTGCCTGGAGTGGCTACGCCGGGACATACAGGACTAGCGGGAACTACGAGCAGTACTTC.

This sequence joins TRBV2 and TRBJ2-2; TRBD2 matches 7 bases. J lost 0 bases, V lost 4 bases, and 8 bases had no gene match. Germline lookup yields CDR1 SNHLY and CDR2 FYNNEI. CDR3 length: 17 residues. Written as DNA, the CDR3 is TGTGCCAGCAGTGCCGGGGGGAGGGTTGCGAACACCGGGGAGCTGTTTTTT. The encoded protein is CASSAGGRVANTGELFF.

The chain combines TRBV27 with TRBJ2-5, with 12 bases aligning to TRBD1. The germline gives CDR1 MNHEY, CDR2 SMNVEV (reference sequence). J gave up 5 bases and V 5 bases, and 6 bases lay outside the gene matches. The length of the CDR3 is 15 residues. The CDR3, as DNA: TGTGCCAGCAGTACGGGGACAGGGGGCTGGGAGACCCAGTACTTC. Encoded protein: CASSTGTGGWETQYF.

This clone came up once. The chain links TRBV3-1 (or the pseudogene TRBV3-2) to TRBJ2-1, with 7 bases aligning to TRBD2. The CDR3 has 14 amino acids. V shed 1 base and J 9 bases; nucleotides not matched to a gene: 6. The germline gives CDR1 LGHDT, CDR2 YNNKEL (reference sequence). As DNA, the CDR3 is TGTGCCAGCAGCCAAGGACGGGAGGTCACTGAGCAGTTCTTC. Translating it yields CASSQGREVTEQFF.

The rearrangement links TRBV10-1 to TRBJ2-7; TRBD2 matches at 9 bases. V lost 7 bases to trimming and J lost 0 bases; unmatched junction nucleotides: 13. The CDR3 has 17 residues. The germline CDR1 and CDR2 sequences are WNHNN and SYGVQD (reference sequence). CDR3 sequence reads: CASIGLANEESSYEQYF. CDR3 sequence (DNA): TGCGCCAGCATCGGACTAGCGAACGAAGAGAGCTCCTACGAGCAGTACTTC.

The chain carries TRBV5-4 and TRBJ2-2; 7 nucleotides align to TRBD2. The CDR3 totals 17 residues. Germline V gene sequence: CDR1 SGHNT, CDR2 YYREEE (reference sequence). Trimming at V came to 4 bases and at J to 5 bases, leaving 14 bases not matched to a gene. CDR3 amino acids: CASSPLAGAGMTGELFF. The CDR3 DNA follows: TGTGCCAGCAGCCCACTGGCGGGAGCGGGAATGACCGGGGAGCTGTTTTTT.

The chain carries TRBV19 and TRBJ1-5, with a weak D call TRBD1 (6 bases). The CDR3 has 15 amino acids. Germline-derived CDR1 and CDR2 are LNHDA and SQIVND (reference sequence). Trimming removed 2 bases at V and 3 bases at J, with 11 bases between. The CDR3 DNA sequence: TGTGCCAGTAGTATATCAGGGACACCCAATCAGCCCCAGCATTTT. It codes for CASSISGTPNQPQHF.